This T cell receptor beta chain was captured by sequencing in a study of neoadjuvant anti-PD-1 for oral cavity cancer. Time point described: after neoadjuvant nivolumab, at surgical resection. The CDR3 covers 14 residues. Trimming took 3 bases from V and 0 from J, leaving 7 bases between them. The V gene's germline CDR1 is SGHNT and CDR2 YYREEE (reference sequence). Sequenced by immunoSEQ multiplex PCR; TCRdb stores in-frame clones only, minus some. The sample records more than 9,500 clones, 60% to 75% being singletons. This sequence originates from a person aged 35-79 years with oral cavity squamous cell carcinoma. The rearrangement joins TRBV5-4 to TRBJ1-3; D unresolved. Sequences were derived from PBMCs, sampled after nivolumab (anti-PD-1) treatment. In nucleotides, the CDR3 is TGTGCCAGCAGCTCAAGCCTCTCTGGAAACACCATATATTTT. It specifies CASSSSLSGNTIYF. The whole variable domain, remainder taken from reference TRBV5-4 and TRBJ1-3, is ETGVTQSPTHLIKTRGQQVTLRCSSQSGHNTVSWYQQALGQGPQFIFQYYREEENGRGNFPPRFSGLQFPNYSSELNVNALELDDSALYLCASSSSLSGNTIYFGEGSWLTVV.